This T cell receptor beta chain comes out of a study of blood T cell repertoires in COVID-19. Study summary: PBMCs, B-cell-depleted T cells, or T cells provided the cDNA or gDNA that made up the material.

CDR1 is MDHEN and CDR2 is SYDVKM in the germline V gene. The CDR3 length is 18 residues. Unmatched junction bases numbered 18, after V lost 3 bases and J lost 8 bases. Under the authors' procedure: Cell counts per sample came from amplifying reference gene primers. TCRdb's table, derived via immunoSEQ multiplex PCR, lists solely in-frame clones and lacks some. V, J and clone size were drawn from that table, and D and trimming were deduced from the DNA. The data show around 190,000 clones, around nine tenths seen once. The source of this sequence is a man aged 30-40 years with acute or convalescent COVID-19. Specimen: peripheral blood. J is TRBJ1-2 and V is TRBV28; 10 bases line up with TRBD1. Written as DNA, the CDR3 is TGTGCCAGCAGTTTCGCGGGACAGGGGATTTGGCTATCGGGAGGCTACACCTTC. Residues: CASSFAGQGIWLSGGYTF.